These 9 T cell receptor beta chains originate from one sample sequenced in a study of monozygotic twins with inflammatory bowel disease. No DNA is given; TCRdb re-called the 5' RACE reads and lists each CDR3 protein once. Its clone listing holds more than 110,000 distinct CDR3 sequences. Sequencing input: blood. These TCRs come from a human donor with ulcerative colitis or Crohn's disease, or a healthy co-twin of an affected twin (not recorded which).

Considering frequency, this clonotype is medium-sized (0.01 to 0.1%). The gene calls are TRBV28 and TRBJ1-1. This CDR3 comprises 12 residues. Per the germline V gene, CDR1 is MDHEN and CDR2 is SYDVKM. CDR3 amino acids: CASSLIRDGAFF.

V usage is TRBV7-8 and J usage is TRBJ2-7; TCRdb calls TRBD1, which cannot be checked without DNA. The CDR3 runs to 16 residues. Germline CDR1 SGHVS, CDR2 FQNEAQ. The CDR3 reads CASSSILLQGSVEQYF.

V usage is TRBV9 and J usage is TRBJ2-5. This CDR3 region has 13 residues. Germline CDR1 and CDR2: SGDLS and YYNGEE. The CDR3 region is CASSVAPVETQYF.

This chain links TRBV6-5 with TRBJ2-1; TCRdb's D call, TRBD2, is unchecked because there is no DNA. This CDR3 comprises 16 residues. The germline CDR1 and CDR2 sequences are MNHEY and SVGAGI. The CDR3 sequence is CASSYSMSGSDNEQFF.

V usage is TRBV19 and J usage is TRBJ1-5. The CDR3 runs 13 residues. The germline gives CDR1 LNHDA, CDR2 SQIVND (reference sequence). The CDR3 spells CASSSQSSQPQHF.

This chain's CDR3 is CASSLIGDSYEQYF. The chain is built from TRBV5-1 and TRBJ2-7. The CDR3 spans 14 residues. Germline V gene data show CDR1 as SGHRS and CDR2 as YFSETQ.

The rearrangement joins TRBV4-2 to TRBJ1-6; TCRdb's D call of TRBD1 is untestable without DNA. The CDR3 spans 16 residues. CDR1 LGHNA and CDR2 YNFKEQ come from the germline V gene. This CDR3 reads CASSQDSDSENSPLHF.

The chain employs TRBV5-1 and TRBJ1-6; TCRdb lists TRBD1, though no DNA is available to test this call. In germline, CDR1 is SGHRS, CDR2 YFSETQ. This CDR3 is built from 17 residues. The CDR3 reads CASSLVNPGQVESPLHF.

The V gene is TRBV27, the J gene TRBJ2-3. CDR1 and CDR2 (germline): MNHEY, SMNVEV (reference sequence). The length of the CDR3 is 13 residues. The CDR3 spells CASTRAGRDTQYF.